The present TCR beta chain was sequenced within a study of molecular identifiers for immune sequencing clone quantification (dated by TCRdb to the late 2010s). Some background on the complete study: In a replicate experiment, RNA from approximately 22,000 or 94,000 naive CD8 T cells was split into five aliquots, four of which were sequenced. This methods study used CD8 T cells to benchmark TCR RNA copy counting and molecular-identifier clustering-based TCR repertoire sequencing (MIDCIRS).

Naive CD8 T cell libraries were made from around 18,000 to 910,000 sorted cells using 10%, 30% or 50% of purified RNA. Naive CD8 T cells were FACS-sorted as CD8+CD4-CCR7+CD45RA+ on a BD FACSAria II into RLT Plus buffer. Nine to eleven TCR copies' worth of Jurkat RNA were spiked into about 19,000-1,000,000 naive CD8 T cell samples to test detection sensitivity. CD8 T cells were enriched using RosetteSep CD8+ T Cell Enrichment Cocktail and Ficoll-Paque, and the enriched cells then underwent ACK red cell lysis. General conclusions and limits of the study: Approximately 3 recovered TCR RNA copies per cell were obtained by modeling, versus about ten by digital PCR, implying a capture efficiency of 30% to 35%. When barcode sub-clustering was not used, chimeric consensus sequences inflated TCR diversity, with chimeras reaching as high as 47%. In CMV-specific effector cells, clones with more than 20 RNA copies accounted for over 99% of molecules, whereas in naive cells such clones accounted for under 1%. Spiked-in Jurkat TCR RNA equivalent to a single cell was reported to be detectable even among 850,000 to 1,000,000 naive CD8 T cells. Naive libraries contained spiked-in Jurkat TCR RNA (around eleven copies' worth), which is not part of the donor repertoire. Highly expanded clone sizes could be underestimated because identical TCR molecules may share a barcode.

The library was built by means of PCR. Sequencing relied on a NextSeq 500. Preparation of bulk TCR libraries followed a previously described approach, with the TCR primers listed in Table S5. The Qiagen AllPrep DNA/RNA kit was used to purify total RNA. Reads from multiple sequencing runs of the same library were pooled before analysis. Regarding the original processing steps: Reads were retained only if the reads had an exact TCR constant sequence, and the retained reads were trimmed to 150 nt and grouped according to their 12-nt molecular barcodes. Reads in each barcode group were sub-clustered using a 15% Levenshtein threshold, and a quality-weighted consensus sequence was built for each RNA molecule. Non-functional sequences were excluded, and lower-count sequences lying one edit away from another sequence were also excluded. On the basis of fitting two negative binomial distributions, barcode sub-clusters with fewer than 20% of the maximum read count were discarded. The public reads were reprocessed in TCRdb via fastp at Q25 and MiXCR, keeping in-frame beta chains. Every entry covers one CDR3 protein and lists the most common genes and DNA from its rows. V and J calls and clone size were set by TCRdb, not the authors. The sample table records 53,000 or so distinct CDR3 sequences; more than 35% of these occur just once. The ten largest make up about 3.8% of the sample.

This clonotype showed up many times. Its antigen is still unknown. No much larger clonotype is one base removed from it; base qualities were not supplied. The source material was naive CD8+ T cells from blood, with Jurkat cell RNA spiked in. Per the publication, the cell subset or site label means: FACS-sorted CD8+CD4-CCR7+CD45RA+ naive T cells. The TCR comes from a human donor in good health. Some libraries in this study had Jurkat cell RNA spiked in.

CDR3 loop: CASSLAGTGVREQYF. In nucleotide form, the sequence is TGTGCCAGCAGTTTAGCGGGGACAGGGGTACGCGAGCAGTACTTC. The chain is assembled from TRBV12-3 or TRBV12-4 and TRBJ2-7, with 10 bases in between that match TRBD1. The germline V and J ends show losses of 0 bases and 6 bases respectively, and no gene match explains 5 bases of the junction. The CDR3 measures 15 amino acids from cysteine to phenylalanine. Left in the record is the CDR3 DNA by itself, 45 bases read in frame from the first base.